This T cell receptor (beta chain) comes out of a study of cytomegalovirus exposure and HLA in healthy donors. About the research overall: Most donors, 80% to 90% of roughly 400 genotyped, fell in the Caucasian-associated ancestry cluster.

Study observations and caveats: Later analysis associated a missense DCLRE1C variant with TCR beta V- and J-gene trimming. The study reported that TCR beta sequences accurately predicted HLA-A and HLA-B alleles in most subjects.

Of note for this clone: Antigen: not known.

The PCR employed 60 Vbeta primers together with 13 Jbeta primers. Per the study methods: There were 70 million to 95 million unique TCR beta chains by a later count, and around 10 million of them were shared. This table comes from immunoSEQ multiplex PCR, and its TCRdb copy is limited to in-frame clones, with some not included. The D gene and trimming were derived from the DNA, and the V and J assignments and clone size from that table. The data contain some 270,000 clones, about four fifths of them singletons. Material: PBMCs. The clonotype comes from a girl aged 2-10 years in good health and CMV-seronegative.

The CDR3 spells CASSLAGGPVHEQFF. CDR3 bases: TGTGCCAGCAGTCTAGCGGGAGGGCCTGTCCATGAGCAGTTCTTC. This chain uses TRBV28 with TRBJ2-1; 12 bases are a match to TRBD2. The CDR3 runs to 15 residues. Trimming removed 5 bases from V and 8 bases from J; junction bases left unmatched: 7. CDR1 and CDR2 from the germline V gene are MDHEN and SYDVKM.